Listed below are T cell receptor beta chains from one sample, sequenced in a study of T cell clones after liver transplantation. The table came from immunoSEQ multiplex PCR; TCRdb's copy has only in-frame clones and leaves some out. This sample yields tens of thousands of clones, of which 60% to 75% are seen a single time; 7.5% to 10% belongs to the top ten. Here the sequenced sample was CD4+ T cells from blood, taken at the 22-month timepoint. The source of these receptors is a human patient who received a liver transplant. Part of the T cells may come from the graft donor. CDR3s include the opening cysteine and the closing phenylalanine or tryptophan. D genes are given only for firm matches. Clone size is shown for a subset of rows, as once, few, many or a class of expanded clone.

TRBD1	15	TRBV6-1	-	TRBJ1-5	CASSAGGIGNQPQHF	TGTGCCAGCAGCGCAGGGGGTATTGGCAATCAGCCCCAGCATTTT
TRBD1	17	TRBV7-2	-	TRBJ2-6	CASSTRTGPFPARDLTF	TGTGCCAGCAGCACCCGGACAGGGCCCTTCCCGGCCAGGGACCTGACTTTC
TRBD1	14	TRBV11-2	-	TRBJ1-6	CASRQQGVNSPLHF	TGTGCCAGCAGACAACAGGGGGTTAATTCACCCCTCCACTTT
-	15	TRBV19	few	TRBJ2-7	CASSISGTLSYEQYF	TGTGCCAGTAGTATATCCGGGACACTGTCCTACGAGCAGTACTTC
-	15	TRBV28	-	TRBJ1-1	CASSSLLRGYTEAFF	TGTGCCAGCAGTTCCCTTCTACGGGGATACACTGAAGCTTTCTTT
-	15	TRBV5-1	-	TRBJ2-7	CASSLLGRTPYEQYF	TGCGCCAGCAGCTTGTTAGGACGGACCCCCTACGAGCAGTACTTC
-	17	TRBV27	-	TRBJ2-6	CASSLSPYASGANVLTF	TGTGCCAGCAGTTTATCCCCTTACGCCTCTGGGGCCAACGTCCTGACTTTC
-	13	TRBV9	few	TRBJ1-4	CASSEVLNEKLFF	TGTGCCAGTTCAGAGGTCCTTAATGAAAAACTGTTTTTT
TRBD2	14	TRBV29-1	once	TRBJ2-3	CSGSTSGGSDTQYF	TGCAGCGGATCGACTAGCGGGGGGTCAGATACGCAGTATTTT
-	12	TRBV9	-	TRBJ1-2	CASSAPGVGYTF	TGTGCCAGCAGCGCACCTGGCGTGGGCTACACCTTC
-	14	TRBV5-4	-	TRBJ2-3	CASSRGLGTYTQYF	TGTGCCAGCAGCCGGGGCCTAGGGACTTATACGCAGTATTTT
-	16	TRBV28	few	TRBJ1-5	CASSFTFRVSNQPQHF	TGTGCCAGCAGTTTCACTTTTAGGGTTAGCAATCAGCCCCAGCATTTT
-	13	TRBV29-1	-	TRBJ2-2	CSVDGRGTGELFF	TGCAGCGTTGATGGCAGGGGCACCGGGGAGCTGTTTTTT
TRBD1	15	TRBV7-2	-	TRBJ1-3	CASSKDRGRGNTIYF	TGTGCCAGCAGCAAAGACAGGGGGCGAGGAAACACCATATATTTT
TRBD1	14	TRBV6-6	-	TRBJ1-5	CASSRDRGDQPQHF	TGTGCCAGCAGCCGGGACAGGGGTGATCAGCCCCAGCATTTT
-	15	TRBV9	-	TRBJ1-5	CASSVAGDSNQPQHF	TGTGCCAGCAGCGTAGCTGGGGATAGCAATCAGCCCCAGCATTTT
-	14	TRBV19	-	TRBJ2-2	CASSMWPGTGELFF	TGTGCCAGTAGTATGTGGCCCGGCACCGGGGAGCTGTTTTTT
TRBD1	11	TRBV2	many	TRBJ1-2	CASATGRGYTF	TGTGCCAGTGCGACAGGGCGTGGCTACACCTTC
-	16	TRBV19	-	TRBJ2-7	CASPPAGPFSSYEQYF	TGTGCCAGTCCTCCCGCAGGGCCATTTTCGTCCTACGAGCAGTACTTC
TRBD2	16	TRBV9	-	TRBJ2-3	CASSVGLAGVTDTQYF	TGTGCCAGCAGCGTAGGTCTAGCGGGGGTCACAGATACGCAGTATTTT
TRBD1	17	TRBV27	-	TRBJ1-1	CASSPQGTGVPNTEAFF	TGTGCCAGCAGTCCCCAGGGGACAGGTGTCCCGAACACTGAAGCTTTCTTT
-	13	TRBV19	-	TRBJ1-2	CASRGATFYGYTF	TGTGCCAGTAGGGGGGCGACGTTTTATGGCTACACCTTC
TRBD1	15	TRBV28	few	TRBJ1-2	CASSLLGTGQTQHTF	TGTGCCAGCAGTTTGCTCGGGACAGGACAAACCCAGCACACCTTC
TRBD1	17	TRBV19	-	TRBJ2-4	CASSIGTGYGAKNIQYF	TGTGCCAGTAGTATAGGGACAGGGTATGGGGCCAAAAACATTCAGTACTTC
TRBD1	13	TRBV29-1	-	TRBJ1-2	CSVDLTGGYGYTF	TGCAGCGTTGATCTGACAGGGGGCTATGGCTACACCTTC
-	15	TRBV7-9	-	TRBJ2-5	CASSLAPAKEETQYF	TGTGCCAGCAGCTTAGCCCCGGCCAAAGAAGAGACCCAGTACTTC
TRBD2	19	TRBV30	-	TRBJ2-1	CAWSLRLAGARSSYNEQFF	TGTGCCTGGAGTTTAAGACTAGCGGGGGCACGCAGCTCCTACAATGAGCAGTTCTTC
-	14	TRBV7-3	-	TRBJ2-5	CASSPSPRGETQYF	TGTGCCAGCAGCCCATCTCCGAGGGGAGAGACCCAGTACTTC
TRBD1	14	TRBV7-2	-	TRBJ1-1	CASSQGQTNTEAFF	TGTGCCAGCAGCCAGGGACAGACTAACACTGAAGCTTTCTTT
TRBD1	13	TRBV9	-	TRBJ1-5	CASSGQGDQPQHF	TGTGCCAGCAGCGGACAGGGTGATCAGCCCCAGCATTTT
TRBD1	16	TRBV7-9	-	TRBJ2-3	CASSRSGTGYTDTQYF	TGTGCCAGCAGCCGATCCGGGACAGGGTACACAGATACGCAGTATTTT
-	15	TRBV18	-	TRBJ1-1	CASSPPGEKNTEAFF	TGTGCCAGCTCACCTCCCGGGGAGAAGAACACTGAAGCTTTCTTT
-	16	TRBV5-4	-	TRBJ2-6	CASSIDSDSGANVLTF	TGTGCCAGCAGCATCGACAGCGACTCTGGGGCCAACGTCCTGACTTTC
TRBD1	14	TRBV10-1	-	TRBJ1-4	CASRTGGGNEKLFF	TGCGCCAGCAGAACAGGGGGGGGAAATGAAAAACTGTTTTTT
-	15	TRBV2	-	TRBJ2-2	CASTSEGLNTGELFF	TGTGCCAGCACCTCCGAGGGGCTGAACACCGGGGAGCTGTTTTTT
TRBD1	18	TRBV28	-	TRBJ1-1	CASSFSLDRGRMNTEAFF	TGTGCCAGCAGTTTCTCCCTAGACAGGGGGCGTATGAACACTGAAGCTTTCTTT
-	16	TRBV6-6	once	TRBJ1-2	CASSYGQSRANYGYTF	TGTGCCAGCAGTTACGGGCAGTCGCGAGCTAACTATGGCTACACCTTC
-	15	TRBV30	-	TRBJ1-2	CAWSVKGATTYGYTF	TGTGCCTGGAGTGTAAAAGGGGCCACGACCTATGGCTACACCTTC
TRBD1	15	TRBV28	-	TRBJ2-7	CASSTPGTGLHEQYF	TGTGCCAGCAGTACCCCCGGGACAGGGCTCCACGAGCAGTACTTC
-	14	TRBV7-9	-	TRBJ1-2	CASSLAAESYGYTF	TGTGCCAGCAGCTTAGCGGCAGAGAGCTATGGCTACACCTTC
TRBD1	19	TRBV19	-	TRBJ2-6	CASSKVGQLVLSGANVLTF	TGTGCCAGTAGTAAGGTGGGACAGCTAGTCCTCTCTGGGGCCAACGTCCTGACTTTC
-	14	TRBV6-1	-	TRBJ1-1	CASSGVRADTEAFF	TGTGCCAGCAGTGGGGTCAGGGCGGACACTGAAGCTTTCTTT